A single sample is the source of the 3 T cell receptor beta chains below, sequenced in a study of cytomegalovirus exposure and HLA in healthy donors. PCR was performed using 60 Vbeta and 13 Jbeta primers. Assay used: immunoSEQ multiplex PCR; TCRdb lists only in-frame clones, some missing. Here the sample spans around 150,000 clones, about two thirds being singletons. Sequencing was performed on PBMCs. These receptor sequences come from a man aged 50-59 years in good health and CMV-seropositive.

The chain links TRBV2 to TRBJ1-5; TRBD1 matches at 12 bases. Trimming removed 5 bases from V and 2 bases from J; junction bases left unmatched: 10. Per the germline V gene, CDR1 is SNHLY and CDR2 is FYNNEI. The CDR3 covers 18 residues. This CDR3 reads CASSLSGTGGRGNQPQHF. CDR3 DNA: TGTGCCAGCAGTTTATCCGGGACAGGGGGCCGCGGCAATCAGCCCCAGCATTTT.

The chain is built from TRBV20-1 and TRBJ1-1, with D tentatively TRBD1 (5 bases). The germline CDR1 and CDR2 sequences are DFQATT and SNEGSKA (reference sequence). The CDR3 is made up of 11 amino acids. V lost 4 bases and J lost 5, with 8 bases in between. CDR3 in DNA: TGCAGTGCTACGGGGGATACTGAAGCTTTCTTT. Its translation is CSATGDTEAFF.

V gene TRBV6-1 combines with J gene TRBJ1-2; 7 nucleotides match TRBD1. With 6 bases clipped from V and 7 bases from J, the junction kept 8 bases outside the gene matches. Germline CDR1 and CDR2: MNHNS and SASEGT. The CDR3 consists of 13 residues. The CDR3 reads CASRSTGSGGYTF. CDR3 DNA sequence: TGTGCCAGCAGATCGACAGGGTCTGGTGGCTACACCTTC.